This TCR beta chain was found in a study of T cell repertoires in cytomegalovirus infection. Study-level information: From public TCR beta signatures came an indication of both CMV infection and matching HLA type.

General observations from the study: There were HLA-C-restricted CMV-specific TCR beta clonotypes dominating the ex vivo response. Totalled public TCR beta family frequency picked out people who carried CMV plus the relevant HLA.

Notes on this clonotype: Its antigen is as yet unknown. Since the CDR3 does not end with the conserved phenylalanine or tryptophan, this likely comes from a read error. It is unclear where the CDR3 begins or ends on the DNA, so no DNA is shown, and the CDR3 is as TCRdb lists it.

TCRdb re-analysed the reads in MiXCR, keeping a single row per CDR3 protein. The profile shows approximately 750,000 distinct CDR3 sequences, 35% of them singletons. The clonotype was recovered from a human donor in good health (CMV status not recorded). Some clones in this sample may be carry-over from other donors' samples. Sample: PBMCs.

CDR3: CASSRTGTEYNEQLL. The chain combines TRBV28 with TRBJ2-1; TRBD1 reflects the table's D call only, with no check against the DNA. The CDR3 adds up to 15 amino acids, both ends counted. Germline V lookup: CDR1 MDHEN, CDR2 SYDVKM.